A selection of T cell receptor beta chains follows, all from one sample in a study of blood T cell repertoires in COVID-19. The data were produced by immunoSEQ multiplex PCR, yet TCRdb's version contains in-frame clones alone and is incomplete. The table records about 480,000 clones, 85% to 90% of them present only once. Sequencing was done on a sample of peripheral blood. Receptors originate from a woman aged 50 to 65 with COVID-19, enrolled during active disease. Each CDR3 is given with its conserved first and last residue. The D gene is left open where the match is weak. The size of a clone is reported for some rows only, either as once, few or many, or as a class for expanded clones.

>TRBJ2-3|-|TRBD2|TRBV30
TGTGCCTGGAGTAAAGCGAGCGGGGGTAGCACAGATACGCAGTATTTT
CAWSKASGGSTDTQYF
>TRBJ1-2|-|-|TRBV19
TGTGCCAGTAGTACCAGACAGGAGTCTAACTATGGCTACACCTTC
CASSTRQESNYGYTF
>TRBJ2-2|-|-|TRBV6-2/TRBV6-3
TGTGCCAGCAGCTCAGGGGTGGACACCGGGGAGCTGTTTTTT
CASSSGVDTGELFF
>TRBJ1-2|-|TRBD1|TRBV19
TGTGCCAGTACTACAGGGGACTATGGCTACACCTTC
CASTTGDYGYTF
>TRBJ1-5|few|-|TRBV10-3
TGTGCCATCAGTGAGGGGAACAGGGATCAGCCCCAGCATTTT
CAISEGNRDQPQHF
>TRBJ1-6|few|TRBD1|TRBV28
TGTGCCAGCATCGGGGACAGGCGGGATTCACCCCTCCACTTT
CASIGDRRDSPLHF
>TRBJ1-1|-|-|TRBV11-2
TGTGCCAGCAGCCCCAAACGGCGGCCAGCCTTTGACACTGAAGCTTTCTTT
CASSPKRRPAFDTEAFF
>TRBJ2-3|-|TRBD2|TRBV7-9
TGTGCCAGCAGTCGTCTAGCGGGGGCCCCGGATACGCAGTATTTT
CASSRLAGAPDTQYF
>TRBJ2-7|-|TRBD1|TRBV30
TGTGCCTGGAGTAGACAGGGGGTTACCGAGCAGTACTTC
CAWSRQGVTEQYF
>TRBJ1-2|-|-|TRBV28
TGTGCCAGCAGTTTGGAAACAGAAGGCTACACCTTC
CASSLETEGYTF
>TRBJ2-7|few|TRBD1|TRBV3-1/TRBV3-2
TGTGCCAGCAGCCCCGGGACAGGTACTGTTGAGCAGTACTTC
CASSPGTGTVEQYF
>TRBJ1-1|-|TRBD1|TRBV24-1
TGTGCCACCAGTACCGACAGGGATGACACTGAAGCTTTCTTT
CATSTDRDDTEAFF
>TRBJ2-7|-|TRBD1|TRBV29-1
TGCAGCGTGGGGGAGGGGGACAGGGCTCCGTACTTC
CSVGEGDRAPYF
>TRBJ1-5|-|TRBD1|TRBV5-1
TGCGCCAGCAGCTTGCTCCCAGGGGGCATGACGGAGCCCCAGCATTTT
CASSLLPGGMTEPQHF
>TRBJ1-6|-|-|TRBV5-6
TGTGCCAGCAGCTTGGCGGGAAATCCCGTGGGGTCACCCCTCCACTTT
CASSLAGNPVGSPLHF
>TRBJ2-3|once|TRBD2|TRBV3-1/TRBV3-2
TGTGCCAGCAGCCCCCTAACTAGCGGTAGCCCCTTGAATACGCAGTATTTT
CASSPLTSGSPLNTQYF
>TRBJ2-6|-|TRBD1|TRBV19
TGTGCCAGTAGTTTCCAGGGGGCAAACTCTGGGGCCAACGTCCTGACTTTC
CASSFQGANSGANVLTF
>TRBJ1-1|-|TRBD1|TRBV19
TGTGCCAGTAGTCCCCGAACTCCGGGACAGGGAGCTTTCTTT
CASSPRTPGQGAFF
>TRBJ1-1|-|-|TRBV7-8
TGTGCCAGCACCACGGCGGGATTGAACACTGAAGCTTTCTTT
CASTTAGLNTEAFF
>TRBJ1-2|-|TRBD1|TRBV11-2
TGTGCCAGCGATCGACAGGGGGAGTTTATGGATGGCTACACCTTC
CASDRQGEFMDGYTF
>TRBJ1-1|-|-|TRBV30
TGTGCCTGGAGCGTTGCGATGAACACTGAAGCTTTCTTT
CAWSVAMNTEAFF
>TRBJ1-2|-|-|TRBV19
TGTGCCAGTAGTATTCCGGCAGGCCGCTATGGCTACACCTTC
CASSIPAGRYGYTF
>TRBJ2-3|-|-|TRBV2
TGTGCCAGCAGGGACAACTTGCCAACAGATACGCAGTATTTT
CASRDNLPTDTQYF
>TRBJ2-3|-|-|TRBV5-1
TGCGCCAGCAGGGCTAGCACAGATACGCAGTATTTT
CASRASTDTQYF
>TRBJ2-7|-|-|TRBV2
TGTGCCAGTTCGACAGCCTCCTACGAGCAGTACTTC
CASSTASYEQYF
>TRBJ2-2|-|TRBD1|TRBV5-1
TGCGCCAGCAGTTACAGGGGTGGCGGGGAGCTGTTTTTT
CASSYRGGGELFF
>TRBJ1-5|-|TRBD1|TRBV12-5
TGTGCTAGTGGTTTGCAACAGGGGCCACCTGTCCAGCCCCAGCATTTT
CASGLQQGPPVQPQHF
>TRBJ1-3|-|-|TRBV7-3
TGTGCCAGCAGCTTGCAGGCTGGAAACACCATATATTTT
CASSLQAGNTIYF
>TRBJ1-1|-|TRBD1|TRBV19
TGTGCCAGTAGTATAGAAGACATACGGGACAGGAGCGACACTGAAGCTTTCTTT
CASSIEDIRDRSDTEAFF
>TRBJ1-1|-|TRBD1|TRBV7-3
TGTGCCAGCAGCATTACAGGGGATCGCACTGAAGCTTTCTTT
CASSITGDRTEAFF
>TRBJ1-1|once|-|TRBV6-1
TGTGCCAGCAGTGAAGCGGGCCTACGGCAGGCTTTCTTT
CASSEAGLRQAFF
>TRBJ1-1|-|-|TRBV10-1
TGCGCCAGCAGTAAAAATATGAACACTGAAGCTTTCTTT
CASSKNMNTEAFF
>TRBJ2-1|-|-|TRBV6-5
TGTGCCAGCAGGGTAAGGGACTCCATCTACAATGAGCAGTTCTTC
CASRVRDSIYNEQFF
>TRBJ1-3|few|TRBD1|TRBV2
TGTGCCAGCAGCGGACAGGGTGGAAACACCATATATTTT
CASSGQGGNTIYF
>TRBJ2-1|-|-|TRBV2
TGTGCCAGCAGTGGGGACTTGTCCTACAATGAGCAGTTCTTC
CASSGDLSYNEQFF
>TRBJ1-1|-|-|TRBV19
TGTGCCAGTAGTGCACTACCTGGGTTGGAGGGACCAAACACTGAAGCTTTCTTT
CASSALPGLEGPNTEAFF
>TRBJ1-5|-|-|TRBV21-1
TGTGCCAGCAGCCCAGGGAGGAATCAGCCCCAGCATTTT
CASSPGRNQPQHF
>TRBJ1-1|-|TRBD1|TRBV30
TGTGCCTGGAACAGGGGGATACAGAACACTGAAGCTTTCTTT
CAWNRGIQNTEAFF
>TRBJ2-5|-|-|TRBV5-4
TGTGCCGGGGGTAACAGGGAAAGAGAGACCCAGTACTTC
CAGGNRERETQYF
>TRBJ2-5|-|-|TRBV6-5
TGTGCCAGCAGTTACTCGCGTTGGGGCGCAAAAAAGACCCAGTACTTC
CASSYSRWGAKKTQYF
>TRBJ1-1|-|TRBD1|TRBV9
TGTGCCAGCAGCGGGACAGGGCAGGGTACTGAAGCTTTCTTT
CASSGTGQGTEAFF
>TRBJ2-5|-|-|TRBV7-2
TGTGCCAGCAGTTTCCAACGGGGGCAAGAGACCCAGTACTTC
CASSFQRGQETQYF
>TRBJ1-4|-|-|TRBV6-5
TGTGCCAGCCGGAGGGTGAACGATGAAAAACTGTTTTTT
CASRRVNDEKLFF
>TRBJ2-5|once|-|TRBV3-1/TRBV3-2
TGTGCCAGCAGCCAGGGAACAGGTCAGACCCAGTACTTC
CASSQGTGQTQYF
>TRBJ2-1|-|TRBD2|TRBV10-3
TGTGCCATCAGTGGGGTGGGGACTAGAGGGATCGATGAGCAGTTCTTC
CAISGVGTRGIDEQFF
>TRBJ1-4|-|-|TRBV15
TGTGCCACCACCAAGCAGCGAAATGAAAAACTGTTTTTT
CATTKQRNEKLFF
>TRBJ1-1|-|-|TRBV5-1
TGCGCCAGCAGCTTGGCAGCGGGAAGGACGAACACTGAAGCTTTCTTT
CASSLAAGRTNTEAFF
>TRBJ1-2|-|-|TRBV6-6
TGTGCCAGCAGTTACGAGGGAGAAAACTATGGCTACACCTTC
CASSYEGENYGYTF
>TRBJ1-5|-|TRBD1|TRBV28
TGTGCCAGCAGTTTACTCCGACAGGGGGAGGATCAGCCCCAGCATTTT
CASSLLRQGEDQPQHF